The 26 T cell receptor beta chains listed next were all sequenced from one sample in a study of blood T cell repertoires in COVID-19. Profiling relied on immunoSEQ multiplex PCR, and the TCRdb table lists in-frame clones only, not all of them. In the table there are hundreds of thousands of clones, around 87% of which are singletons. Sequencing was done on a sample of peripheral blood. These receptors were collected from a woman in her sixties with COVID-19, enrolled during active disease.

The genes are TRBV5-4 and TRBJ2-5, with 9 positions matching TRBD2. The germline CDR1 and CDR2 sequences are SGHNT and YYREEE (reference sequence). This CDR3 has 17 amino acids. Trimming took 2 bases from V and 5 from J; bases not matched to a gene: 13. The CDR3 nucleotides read TGTGCCAGCAGCTTTAAGACCAGCGGGGGGCCGGGGGAGACCCAGTACTTC. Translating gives CASSFKTSGGPGETQYF.

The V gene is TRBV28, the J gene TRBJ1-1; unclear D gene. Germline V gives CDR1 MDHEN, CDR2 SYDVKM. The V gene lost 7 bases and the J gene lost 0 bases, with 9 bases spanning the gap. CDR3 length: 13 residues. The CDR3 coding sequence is TGTGCCAGCAATAGTCTATTGAACACTGAAGCTTTCTTT. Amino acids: CASNSLLNTEAFF.

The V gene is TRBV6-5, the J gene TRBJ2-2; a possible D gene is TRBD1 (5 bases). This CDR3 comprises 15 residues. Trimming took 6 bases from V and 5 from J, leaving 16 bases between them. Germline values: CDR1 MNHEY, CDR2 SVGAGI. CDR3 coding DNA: TGTGCCAGCAGGACGGACATCGACCCGACCGGGGAGCTGTTTTTT. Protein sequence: CASRTDIDPTGELFF.

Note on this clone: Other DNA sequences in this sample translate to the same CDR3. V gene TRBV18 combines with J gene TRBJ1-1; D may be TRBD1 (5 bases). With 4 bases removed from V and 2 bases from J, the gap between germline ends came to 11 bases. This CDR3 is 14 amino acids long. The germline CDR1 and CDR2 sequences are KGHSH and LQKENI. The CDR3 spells CASSRDRKNTEAFF. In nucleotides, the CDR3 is TGTGCCAGCTCACGCGACAGAAAAAACACTGAAGCTTTCTTT.

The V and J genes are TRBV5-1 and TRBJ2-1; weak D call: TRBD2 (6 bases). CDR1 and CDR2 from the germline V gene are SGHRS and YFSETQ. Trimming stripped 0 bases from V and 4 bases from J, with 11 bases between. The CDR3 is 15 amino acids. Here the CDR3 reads CASSLGLASYNEQFF. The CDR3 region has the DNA TGCGCCAGCAGCTTGGGTCTAGCGTCATACAATGAGCAGTTCTTC.

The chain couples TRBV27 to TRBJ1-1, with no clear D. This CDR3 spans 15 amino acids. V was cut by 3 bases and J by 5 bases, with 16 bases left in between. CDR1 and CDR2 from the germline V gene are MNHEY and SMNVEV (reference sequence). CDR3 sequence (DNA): TGTGCCAGCAGTTTTGATACCGTTGGAGGGACTGAAGCTTTCTTT. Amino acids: CASSFDTVGGTEAFF.

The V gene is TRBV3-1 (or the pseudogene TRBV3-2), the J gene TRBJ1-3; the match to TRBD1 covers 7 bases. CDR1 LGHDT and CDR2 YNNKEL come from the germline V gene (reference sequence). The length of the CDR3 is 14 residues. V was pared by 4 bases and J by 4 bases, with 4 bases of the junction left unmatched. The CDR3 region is CASSPTGSGNTIYF. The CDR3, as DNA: TGTGCCAGCAGCCCGACAGGGTCGGGAAACACCATATATTTT.

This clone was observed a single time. CDR3 amino acids: CASSQDHPRGEQYF. The CDR3 DNA is TGCGCCAGCAGCCAAGACCATCCTCGCGGCGAGCAGTACTTC. The gene calls are TRBV4-1 and TRBJ2-7, with D unclear. This CDR3 has 14 residues. Trimming removed 0 bases at V and 6 bases at J, with 12 bases between. CDR1 is MGHRA and CDR2 is YSYEKL in the germline V gene.

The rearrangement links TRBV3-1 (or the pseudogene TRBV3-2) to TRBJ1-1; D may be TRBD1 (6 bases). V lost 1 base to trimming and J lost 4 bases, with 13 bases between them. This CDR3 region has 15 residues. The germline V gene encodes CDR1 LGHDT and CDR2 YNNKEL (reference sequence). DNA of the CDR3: TGTGCCAGCAGCCAAGCGCGCGACAGGCTCACTGAAGCTTTCTTT. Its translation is CASSQARDRLTEAFF.

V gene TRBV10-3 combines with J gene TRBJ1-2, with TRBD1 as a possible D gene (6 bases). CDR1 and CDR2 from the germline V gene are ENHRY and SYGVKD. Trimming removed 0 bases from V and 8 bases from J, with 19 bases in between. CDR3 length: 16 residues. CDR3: CAISESESGEREGYTF. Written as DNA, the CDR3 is TGTGCCATCAGTGAGTCGGAGTCAGGGGAGAGGGAAGGCTACACCTTC.

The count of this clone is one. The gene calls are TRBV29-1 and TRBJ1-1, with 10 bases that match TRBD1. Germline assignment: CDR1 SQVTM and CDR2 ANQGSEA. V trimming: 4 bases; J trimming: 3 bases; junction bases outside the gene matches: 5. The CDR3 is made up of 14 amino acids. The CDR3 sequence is CSVVRTGGDTEAFF. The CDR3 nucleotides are TGCAGCGTTGTCCGGACAGGGGGGGACACTGAAGCTTTCTTT.

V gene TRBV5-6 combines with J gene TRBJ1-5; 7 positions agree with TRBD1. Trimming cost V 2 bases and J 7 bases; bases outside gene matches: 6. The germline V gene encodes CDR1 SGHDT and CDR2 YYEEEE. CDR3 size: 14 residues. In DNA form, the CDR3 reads TGTGCCAGCAGCTTCAGGGGGACTGTGCAGCCCCAGCATTTT. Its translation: CASSFRGTVQPQHF.

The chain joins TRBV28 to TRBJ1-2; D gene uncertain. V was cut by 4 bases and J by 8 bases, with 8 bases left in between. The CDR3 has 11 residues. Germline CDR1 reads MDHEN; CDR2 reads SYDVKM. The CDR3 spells CASSSTRGYTF. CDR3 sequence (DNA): TGTGCCAGCAGTTCGACAAGGGGCTACACCTTC.

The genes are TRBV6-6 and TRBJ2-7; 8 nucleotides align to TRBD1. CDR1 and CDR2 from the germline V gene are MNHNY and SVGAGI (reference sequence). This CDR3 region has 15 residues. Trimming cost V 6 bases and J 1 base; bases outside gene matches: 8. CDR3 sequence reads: CASRLRQGPSYEQYF. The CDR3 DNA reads TGTGCCAGCAGGCTCCGACAGGGGCCATCCTACGAGCAGTACTTC.

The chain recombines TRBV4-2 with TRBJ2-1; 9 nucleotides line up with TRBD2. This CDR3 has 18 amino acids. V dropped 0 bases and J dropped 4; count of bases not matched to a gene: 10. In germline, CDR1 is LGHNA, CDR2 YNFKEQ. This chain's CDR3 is CASSQEVSGGPIYNEQFF. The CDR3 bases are TGTGCCAGCAGCCAAGAGGTTAGCGGGGGACCTATATACAATGAGCAGTTCTTC.

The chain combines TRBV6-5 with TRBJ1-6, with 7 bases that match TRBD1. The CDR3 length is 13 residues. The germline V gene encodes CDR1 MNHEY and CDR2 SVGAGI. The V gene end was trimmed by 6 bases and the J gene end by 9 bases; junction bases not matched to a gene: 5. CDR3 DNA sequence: TGTGCCAGCAGGATGACAGGGATTTCACCCCTCCACTTT. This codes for CASRMTGISPLHF.

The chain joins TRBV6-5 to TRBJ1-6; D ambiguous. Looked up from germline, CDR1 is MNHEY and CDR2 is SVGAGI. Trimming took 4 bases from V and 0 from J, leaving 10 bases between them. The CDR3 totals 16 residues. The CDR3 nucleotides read TGTGCCAGCAGTTTAGCGGTGAGCTCCTATAATTCACCCCTCCACTTT. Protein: CASSLAVSSYNSPLHF.

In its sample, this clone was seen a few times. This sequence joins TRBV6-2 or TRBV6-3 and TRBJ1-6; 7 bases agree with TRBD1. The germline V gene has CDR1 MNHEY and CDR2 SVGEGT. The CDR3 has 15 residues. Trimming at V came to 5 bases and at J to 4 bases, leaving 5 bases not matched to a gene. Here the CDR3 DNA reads TGTGCCAGCAGTCCGGGACAGAGATATAATTCACCCCTCCACTTT. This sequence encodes CASSPGQRYNSPLHF.

CDR3 nucleotide sequence: TGTGCCAGCAGCAGTTCGAGGTTGGGTCAGCCCCAGCATTTT. Translating gives CASSSSRLGQPQHF. The genes are TRBV6-5 and TRBJ1-5; D unclear. The germline V gene encodes CDR1 MNHEY and CDR2 SVGAGI. The V end lost 6 bases, the J end lost 6 bases, and 15 bases lay between the germline ends. This CDR3 contains 14 residues.

CDR3 bases: TGTGCCAGTACCAATGGGGGAGGGATTGGTACGCAGTATTTT. Amino acids: CASTNGGGIGTQYF. The V and J genes are TRBV19 and TRBJ2-3; TRBD2 matches at 7 bases. The trim removed 7 bases at V and 8 bases at J, leaving 12 bases unmatched. This CDR3 is built from 14 residues. Germline-derived CDR1 and CDR2 are LNHDA and SQIVND (reference sequence).

Written as DNA, the CDR3 is TGTGCCAGTAGTATAGAGGGCGGGGGAAAGACCCAGTACTTC. Encoded protein: CASSIEGGGKTQYF. The gene calls are TRBV19 and TRBJ2-5; TRBD2 matches 7 bases. Trimming took 0 bases from V and 6 from J; bases not matched to a gene: 4. Looked up from germline, CDR1 is LNHDA and CDR2 is SQIVND (reference sequence). This CDR3 spans 14 amino acids.

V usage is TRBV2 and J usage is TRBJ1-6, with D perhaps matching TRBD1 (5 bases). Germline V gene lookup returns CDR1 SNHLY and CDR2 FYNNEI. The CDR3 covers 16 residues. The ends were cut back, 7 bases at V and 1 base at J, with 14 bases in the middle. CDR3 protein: CASMGGIGSYNSPLHF. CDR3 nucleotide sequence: TGTGCCAGCATGGGGGGAATTGGGTCCTATAATTCACCCCTCCACTTT.

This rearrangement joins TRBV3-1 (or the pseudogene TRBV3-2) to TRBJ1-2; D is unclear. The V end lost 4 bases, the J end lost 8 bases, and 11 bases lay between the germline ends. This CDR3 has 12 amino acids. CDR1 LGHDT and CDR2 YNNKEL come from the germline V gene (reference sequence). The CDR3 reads CASSLIDKGYTF. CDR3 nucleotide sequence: TGTGCCAGCAGCCTGATCGACAAGGGCTACACCTTC.

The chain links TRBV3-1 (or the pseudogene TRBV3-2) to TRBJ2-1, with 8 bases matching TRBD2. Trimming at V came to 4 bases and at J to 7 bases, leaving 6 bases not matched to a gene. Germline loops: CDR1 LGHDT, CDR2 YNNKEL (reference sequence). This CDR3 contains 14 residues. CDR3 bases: TGTGCCAGCAGCCCCCGGACTAGCAGAAATGAGCAGTTCTTC. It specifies CASSPRTSRNEQFF.

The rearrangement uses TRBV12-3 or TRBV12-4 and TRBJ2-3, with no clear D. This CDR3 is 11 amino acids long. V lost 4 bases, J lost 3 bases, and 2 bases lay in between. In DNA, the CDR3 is TGTGCCAGCAGTTCTACAGATACGCAGTATTTT. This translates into CASSSTDTQYF.

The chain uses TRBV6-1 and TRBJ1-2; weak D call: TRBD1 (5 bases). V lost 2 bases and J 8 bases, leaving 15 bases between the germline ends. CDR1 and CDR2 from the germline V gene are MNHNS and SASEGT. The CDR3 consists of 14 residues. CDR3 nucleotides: TGTGCCAGCAGTGAAAGGCTTCGGGGGGTCGGCTACACCTTC. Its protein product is CASSERLRGVGYTF.